This is a list of T cell receptor beta chains from one sample in a study of molecular identifiers for immune sequencing clone quantification. TCRdb analysed the PCR reads with MiXCR anew, one entry per CDR3 protein. Of about 320,000 distinct CDR3 sequences detected, over 20% appear once; the ten largest clones hold roughly 0.7%. Sequencing was done on a sample of naive CD8+ T cells from blood, with Jurkat cell RNA spiked in. The source is a human donor in good health. Some libraries in this study had Jurkat cell RNA spiked in. The CDR3 runs from the conserved cysteine through the conserved F or W. D genes are given only for firm matches. Clone size is not always given. Where it is, it says once, few, many or a class for expanded clones.

TRBJ2-5,NA,TRBV19,TRBD2,TGTGCCAGTAGTATAGAAACTAGCGGGGGCCTAAAAGAGACCCAGTACTTC,CASSIETSGGLKETQYF
TRBJ2-1,once,TRBV27,TRBD2,TGTGCCAGCAGTACCCCAGCGGGGTGGGGGGTTGGTGTGCAGTTCTTC,CASSTPAGWGVGVQFF
TRBJ1-5,many,TRBV27,TRBD1,TGTGCCAGCAGTAAGGACAGGTCTCTCAATCAGCCCCAGCATTTT,CASSKDRSLNQPQHF
TRBJ1-5,many,TRBV7-4,NA,TGTGCCAGCAGCTTAAAGAGTCAGCCCCAGCATTTT,CASSLKSQPQHF
TRBJ1-4,many,TRBV4-1,NA,TGCGCCAGCAGCCAAAGGCAGAGGAGTGAAAAACTGTTTTTT,CASSQRQRSEKLFF
TRBJ2-5,few,TRBV4-3,NA,TGCGCCAGCAGTGACAGCTTTCAAGAGACCCAGTACTTC,CASSDSFQETQYF
TRBJ2-1,many,TRBV27,NA,TGTGCCAGCAGACAGGGACTCACCTTGATAAATGAGCAGTTCTTC,CASRQGLTLINEQFF
TRBJ2-3,few,TRBV7-9,NA,TGTGCCAGCAGCCCTAAGGGACCAAACACAGATACGCAGTATTTT,CASSPKGPNTDTQYF
TRBJ2-7,many,TRBV5-1,NA,TGCGCCAGCAGCTTGGAAGCAGGGTCGGGGTACGAGCAGTACTTC,CASSLEAGSGYEQYF
TRBJ2-7,NA,TRBV4-1,NA,TGCGCCAGCAGCCTCCGAGGGCCCTCCGGTTACGAGCAGTACTTC,CASSLRGPSGYEQYF
TRBJ1-4,once,TRBV19,NA,TGTGCCAGTAGTAGGGGCCGGGGCAGCGTTCGGGAAAAACTGTTTTTT,CASSRGRGSVREKLFF
TRBJ2-5,many,TRBV7-9,TRBD1,TGTGCCAGCCGTGAGGGGGCCTTCCAAGAGACCCAGTACTTC,CASREGAFQETQYF
TRBJ2-5,NA,TRBV20-1,NA,TGCAGTGCTAGAGTCCTCTACAAAGAGACCCAGTACTTC,CSARVLYKETQYF
TRBJ2-2,many,TRBV7-6,NA,TGTGCCAGCAGCCTTAGCGGCGGGAACACCGGGGAGCTGTTTTTT,CASSLSGGNTGELFF
TRBJ2-7,NA,TRBV6-6,NA,TGTGCCAGCAGTCAAACAGGGACCCCCCACGAGCAGTACTTC,CASSQTGTPHEQYF
TRBJ2-2,NA,TRBV5-1,NA,TGCGCCAGCAGCTTATCGGGGGGCGATTACACCGGGGAGCTGTTTTTT,CASSLSGGDYTGELFF
TRBJ2-1,NA,TRBV7-9,TRBD1,TGTGCCAGCAGCCGTCAGGAAGCACGAGGGGGCCCCTCTTGGAATGAGCAGTTCTTC,CASSRQEARGGPSWNEQFF
TRBJ2-3,NA,TRBV20-1,TRBD1,TGCAGTGCTCCGCCAGGACAGGGGGCCCCTAACACAGATACGCAGTATTTT,CSAPPGQGAPNTDTQYF
TRBJ2-3,NA,TRBV4-3,NA,TGCGCCAGCAGCCAAGCCCATTTGAGGGTCACAGATACGCAGTATTTT,CASSQAHLRVTDTQYF
TRBJ2-7,few,TRBV4-3,TRBD2,TGCGCCAGCAGCCAAGATCGGGGTAGCGGGAGGTTTGGGTACGAGCAGTACTTC,CASSQDRGSGRFGYEQYF
TRBJ2-2,few,TRBV4-1,NA,TGCGCCAGCAGCCAATCTCACACTAGCTTTACCGGGGAGCTGTTTTTT,CASSQSHTSFTGELFF
TRBJ2-5,many,TRBV7-2,TRBD1,TGTGCCAGCAGCCCCGGGACAGAAGAGACCCAGTACTTC,CASSPGTEETQYF
TRBJ2-7,NA,TRBV18,TRBD2,TGTGCCAGCTCACCAGAAAATCCGGGGACTAGCGGGGGCATTTGCGAGCAGTACTTC,CASSPENPGTSGGICEQYF
TRBJ1-1,many,TRBV2,TRBD1,TGTGCCAGCAGGCCAGGGCCAGGGGGCACTGAAGCTTTCTTT,CASRPGPGGTEAFF
TRBJ2-5,NA,TRBV13,TRBD2,TGTGCCAGCAGCTCCTCGGGACTAGCGGGACAGACCCAGTACTTC,CASSSSGLAGQTQYF
TRBJ1-3,few,TRBV2,NA,TGTGCCAGCAGTGTAACCACTTTGCGGAACACCATATATTTT,CASSVTTLRNTIYF
TRBJ2-7,many,TRBV5-4,TRBD2,TGTGCCAGCAGCTTGCTGGGGACTAGCGGACGAGAGCAGTACTTC,CASSLLGTSGREQYF
TRBJ1-2,NA,TRBV29-1,NA,TGCAGCGTTGAAAGGCAGGCAGGCGGCTACACCTTC,CSVERQAGGYTF
TRBJ1-5,NA,TRBV28,NA,TGTGCCAGCAGTTTAACAGGGATGGATCAGCCCCAGCATTTT,CASSLTGMDQPQHF
TRBJ2-7,NA,TRBV7-9,TRBD2,TGTGCCAGCAGCTTAGGGCGCGGGAGGGTATCCTACGAGCAGTACTTC,CASSLGRGRVSYEQYF
TRBJ2-5,few,TRBV7-6,NA,TGTGCCAGCAGCTTATTGAGGACACTCGGCCCAGAGACCCAGTACTTC,CASSLLRTLGPETQYF
TRBJ1-4,few,TRBV4-3,TRBD1,TGCGCCAGCAGCCAAGGCCCCGGACAGGGGAGTGAAAAACTGTTTTTT,CASSQGPGQGSEKLFF
TRBJ2-3,few,TRBV19,TRBD1,TGTGCCAGTAGTATACGGACAGGGGGCTTAGATACGCAGTATTTT,CASSIRTGGLDTQYF
TRBJ2-7,many,TRBV7-9,TRBD1,TGTGCCAGCAGCAAGCAGGACAGGGTGTACGAGCAGTACTTC,CASSKQDRVYEQYF